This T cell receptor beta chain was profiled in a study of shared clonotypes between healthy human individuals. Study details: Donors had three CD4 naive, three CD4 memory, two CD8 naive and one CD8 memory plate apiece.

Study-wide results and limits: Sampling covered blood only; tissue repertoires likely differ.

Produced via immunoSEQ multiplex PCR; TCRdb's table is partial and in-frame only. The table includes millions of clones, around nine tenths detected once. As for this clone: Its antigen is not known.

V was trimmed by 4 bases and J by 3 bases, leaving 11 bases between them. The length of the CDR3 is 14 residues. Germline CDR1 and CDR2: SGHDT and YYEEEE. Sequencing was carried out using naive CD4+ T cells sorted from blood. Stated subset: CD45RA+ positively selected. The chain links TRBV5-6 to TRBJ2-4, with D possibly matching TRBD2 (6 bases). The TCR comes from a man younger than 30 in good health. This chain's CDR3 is CASSPPAGKNIQYF. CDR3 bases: TGTGCCAGCAGCCCCCCAGCGGGCAAAAACATTCAGTACTTC.